The text below deals with one T cell receptor (beta chain). What this receptor recognizes is not known. No base qualities exist here, and no much larger clone lies one base off it. This sample was included in a study of blood T cell repertoires in COVID-19 (dated by TCRdb to between 2020 and 2021). About the full investigation: Samples covering the acute and convalescent phases of COVID-19 were provided by collaborators in the United States, Italy and Spain. The prospective study material was composed of cDNA or gDNA derived from T cells, B-cell-depleted T cells, or PBMCs. Deeply sampled blood TCRbeta repertoires from subjects exposed to, actively infected with, or recovered from COVID-19 were included in the dataset. The repertoires were released in a freely available public database meant as a resource for research on the immune response to SARS-CoV-2. Samples were obtained from the ongoing ImmuneRACE study (first 160 participants) and from over 1,000 subjects provided by 6 global collaborators. A de-identified subject ID, COVID-19 status, age in years and sex were almost always included in the sample metadata. Where available, HLA class I and class II types were obtained from metadata supplied by the sample provider rather than from assay-based typing. Summary of the overall study and its limitations: The amount of clinical and demographic metadata varied by source and participant and was provided uncurated.

TCRbeta CDR3 regions were amplified from genomic DNA by means of the immunoSEQ Assay, a bias-controlled multiplex PCR. From the authors' description of their analysis: The number of nucleated cells in each sample was estimated from the amplification of reference gene primers within the assay. To quantify the absolute abundance of each unique TCRbeta CDR3 rearrangement, sequence reads were collapsed and filtered. Productive Simpson clonality was computed per sample as the square root of Simpson's diversity index over productive rearrangements. Sourced from immuneACCESS, this table was stored by TCRdb with only in-frame sequences that have V and J called. A share of the clones is absent; for the studies checked, an unresolved V gene accounts for under half, and the remainder has no known explanation. V and J calls and clone size are given by that table; D and trimming were obtained from the DNA. The table for this sample lists 150,000 to 180,000 clones; around 90% of them were counted only once. The top ten clonotypes cover about 0.55% of the sample.

CDR1 and CDR2 were assigned from the germline V gene as SQVTM and ANQGSEA. Reading from cysteine to phenylalanine, the CDR3 counts 15 amino acids. Left in the record is the CDR3 DNA by itself, 45 bases read in frame from the first base. V is clipped by 8 bases and J by 0 bases, and the sequence between their germline boundaries is 18 bases long. Each collaborating institution followed its own protocols to collect whole blood in K2EDTA tubes. Collaborator samples were shipped for TCRbeta analysis as frozen whole blood, isolated PBMCs, or DNA extracted from either sample type. Sequencing used peripheral blood. The TCR sequence derives from a man aged 45-60 years with acute or convalescent COVID-19. Recombination linked TRBV29-1 to TRBJ2-3; the D region possibly corresponds to TRBD2 (5 bases align). CDR3 loop: CSTSQDFLSTDTQYF. The DNA sequence is given as TGCAGCACTTCCCAGGACTTCCTTAGCACAGATACGCAGTATTTT.